This TCR beta chain was profiled in a study of cytomegalovirus exposure and HLA in healthy donors. The PCR contained 60 Vbeta and 13 Jbeta primers. Method: immunoSEQ multiplex PCR; TCRdb's copy keeps in-frame clones and lacks some. The sample lists about 200,000 clones, 82% seen once, with 2.7% in the top ten. The sequence was collected from a woman aged 40 to 50 in good health and CMV-seronegative. The sample was PBMCs.

The CDR3 here is CASSVTRVVTDTQYF. As DNA, the CDR3 is TGTGCCAGCAGCGTGACCAGGGTTGTTACAGATACGCAGTATTTT. This chain uses TRBV7-9 with TRBJ2-3; weak D call: TRBD1 (5 bases). V was clipped by 5 bases and J by 3 bases, with 15 bases between them. CDR1 SEHNR and CDR2 FQNEAQ come from the germline V gene (reference sequence). This CDR3 contains 15 residues.